This record covers a single TCR beta chain. This sample was taken from a study of shared clonotypes between healthy human individuals. Overall study context: Each donor's CD4 naive and CD4 memory cells filled three plates apiece, CD8 naive two, and CD8 memory one.

Both subsets, CD45RA+ naive and CD45RA-negative memory, were split from the CD4+ cells. Clones were sequenced by immunoSEQ multiplex PCR, and TCRdb holds only the in-frame ones, with some missing. The sample yields about 1.5 million clones, roughly 98% seen once. The CDR3 consists of 15 residues. Trimming cost V 4 bases and J 1 base; bases outside gene matches: 4. Germline V gene lookup returns CDR1 SGHTA and CDR2 FQGNSA. The V and J genes are TRBV7-2 and TRBJ1-3; 7 positions agree with TRBD1. The specimen sequenced was naive CD4+ T cells sorted from blood. The subset was: CD45RA+ positively selected. This sequence was found in a man under 40 in good health. CDR3 in DNA: TGTGCCAGCAGCTGGAGACAGGGATCTGGAAACACCATATATTTT. Protein sequence: CASSWRQGSGNTIYF.